Listed below are T cell receptor beta chains from one sample, sequenced in a study of OX40 agonist ivuxolimab in advanced cancers. Profiled with immunoSEQ multiplex PCR; TCRdb holds only in-frame clones, not every one. The sample yields tens of thousands of clones, more than 65% seen once. Sequenced here: CD4+ or CD8+ T cells sorted from blood, sampled in a trial of the OX40 agonist ivuxolimab. The source of these receptors is an adult with an advanced solid tumor such as melanoma, head and neck, liver or kidney cancer. CDR3s include the opening cysteine and the closing phenylalanine or tryptophan. D genes are given only for firm matches. Size values are once, few and many counts, or a class for expanded clones, and some rows have none.

J gene	V gene	clone size	D gene	CDR3 protein	CDR3 DNA
TRBJ2-3	TRBV7-8	.	TRBD2	CASSYSGGVDTQYF	TGTGCCAGCAGCTATAGCGGGGGTGTAGATACGCAGTATTTT
TRBJ1-5	TRBV2	.	TRBD1	CASSDSSGGNQPQHF	TGTGCCAGCAGTGATTCATCAGGGGGAAATCAGCCCCAGCATTTT
TRBJ2-1	TRBV2	.	TRBD1	CASRAGTGIRNEQFF	TGTGCCAGCAGAGCCGGGACAGGTATTCGGAATGAGCAGTTCTTC
TRBJ2-2	TRBV5-1	.	TRBD1	CASSSLTGGHGGELFF	TGCGCCAGCAGCTCCCTGACAGGGGGCCACGGCGGGGAGCTGTTTTTT
TRBJ2-4	TRBV4-2	.	TRBD2	CASSQGASGGVDIQYF	TGTGCCAGCAGCCAAGGGGCTAGCGGGGGGGTTGACATTCAGTACTTC
TRBJ2-1	TRBV9	.	TRBD2	CASSVLTGGRTNEQFF	TGTGCCAGCAGCGTATTGACGGGAGGGCGGACTAATGAGCAGTTCTTC
TRBJ2-3	TRBV5-5	once	.	CASSLNPGGGTQYF	TGTGCCAGCAGCTTGAATCCCGGGGGTGGCACGCAGTATTTT
TRBJ1-1	TRBV11-2	.	.	CASRPGRTREDTEAFF	TGTGCCAGCAGACCCGGAAGGACGAGAGAGGACACTGAAGCTTTCTTT
TRBJ1-2	TRBV25-1	.	.	CASSEGFSGYTF	TGTGCCAGCAGTGAGGGGTTTAGTGGCTACACCTTC
TRBJ2-7	TRBV28	.	TRBD1	CASTSPTGTGSYEQYF	TGTGCCAGCACCTCCCCGACCGGGACAGGGTCCTACGAGCAGTACTTC
TRBJ2-4	TRBV19	.	TRBD2	CASSPSGGPQNIQYF	TGTGCCAGTAGTCCTAGCGGGGGCCCTCAAAACATTCAGTACTTC
TRBJ2-1	TRBV4-2	.	.	CASSQENGGPYNEQFF	TGTGCCAGCAGCCAAGAAAACGGGGGGCCGTACAATGAGCAGTTCTTC
TRBJ2-3	TRBV5-1	once	.	CASSQPGLPTDTQYF	TGCGCCAGCAGCCAGCCGGGACTTCCCACGGATACGCAGTATTTT
TRBJ1-1	TRBV7-2	.	.	CASSLVGSGGLRNTEAFF	TGTGCCAGCAGCTTAGTTGGATCCGGGGGGCTCAGGAACACTGAAGCTTTCTTT
TRBJ2-1	TRBV9	.	TRBD2	CASSVVLAGGINEQFF	TGTGCCAGCAGCGTCGTCCTAGCGGGGGGGATCAATGAGCAGTTCTTC
TRBJ2-7	TRBV18	.	.	CASSPRLFEQYF	TGTGCCAGCTCACCACGTCTTTTCGAGCAGTACTTC
TRBJ2-1	TRBV4-1	.	.	CASSQERAGEQFF	TGCGCCAGCAGCCAAGAACGGGCGGGGGAGCAGTTCTTC
TRBJ1-6	TRBV18	few	.	CASSPEQGRSPLHF	TGTGCCAGCTCACCCGAGCAGGGAAGATCACCCCTCCACTTT
TRBJ1-5	TRBV6-1	once	.	CARQGSGYQPQHF	TGTGCCAGGCAGGGGAGCGGGTATCAGCCCCAGCATTTT
TRBJ1-4	TRBV7-9	.	.	CASSPKGAGEKLFF	TGTGCCAGCAGCCCCAAAGGGGCTGGGGAAAAACTGTTTTTT
TRBJ1-3	TRBV7-2	few	.	CASSLLPGNTIYF	TGTGCCAGCAGCTTGTTACCTGGAAACACCATATATTTT
TRBJ1-1	TRBV15	.	.	CATSIDSMNTEAFF	TGTGCCACCAGCATTGACAGCATGAACACTGAAGCTTTCTTT
TRBJ1-5	TRBV6-1	few	.	CASSSRDGRYQPQHF	TGTGCCAGCAGTTCCCGGGACGGACGTTATCAGCCCCAGCATTTT
TRBJ2-7	TRBV5-1	.	TRBD1	CASSLGVTGGYEQYF	TGCGCCAGCAGCTTGGGAGTCACAGGGGGCTACGAGCAGTACTTC
TRBJ1-2	TRBV19	.	.	CASSIGRADIAGYTF	TGTGCCAGTAGTATAGGGCGGGCCGACATTGCGGGCTACACCTTC
TRBJ1-1	TRBV6-1	.	.	CASSPLTGGNTEAFF	TGTGCCAGCAGTCCCCTAACTGGGGGAAACACTGAAGCTTTCTTT
TRBJ1-2	TRBV9	.	TRBD1	CASSVGGQPLGYTF	TGTGCCAGCAGCGTAGGGGGACAGCCTCTGGGATACACCTTC
TRBJ2-2	TRBV5-1	.	.	CASSQNTGELFF	TGCGCCAGCAGCCAGAACACCGGGGAGCTGTTTTTT
TRBJ1-2	TRBV7-9	.	.	CASSRELASFYGYTF	TGTGCCAGCAGCCGGGAGTTGGCATCATTCTATGGCTACACCTTC
TRBJ2-7	TRBV6-1	.	TRBD1	CASSVPGQGDEQYF	TGTGCCAGCAGTGTTCCGGGACAGGGTGACGAGCAGTACTTC
TRBJ2-3	TRBV5-8	.	.	CASSLGRVRSTDTQYF	TGTGCCAGCAGCTTGGGTCGGGTCCGGTCCACAGATACGCAGTATTTT
TRBJ2-4	TRBV19	.	.	CASSGRDPAKNIQYF	TGTGCCAGTAGTGGCCGGGACCCAGCCAAAAACATTCAGTACTTC
TRBJ2-3	TRBV5-1	.	.	CASSLEGPADTQYF	TGCGCCAGCAGCTTGGAGGGTCCTGCAGATACGCAGTATTTT
TRBJ1-6	TRBV9	.	.	CASTQREGYNSPLHF	TGTGCCAGCACCCAGCGCGAGGGTTATAATTCACCCCTCCACTTT
TRBJ2-2	TRBV5-1	.	TRBD2	CATRTSGGGGELFF	TGCGCCACTAGGACTAGCGGGGGCGGCGGGGAGCTGTTTTTT
TRBJ2-3	TRBV5-1	.	TRBD2	CASSLEASGGLDTQYF	TGCGCCAGCAGCTTGGAGGCTAGCGGGGGATTAGATACGCAGTATTTT
TRBJ1-2	TRBV29-1	.	.	CSVGGDFASKEPYGYTF	TGCAGCGTTGGTGGGGACTTCGCCTCTAAGGAACCCTATGGCTACACCTTC
TRBJ1-1	TRBV5-4	.	TRBD1	CASSLGGQGAVRAFF	TGTGCCAGCAGCTTGGGGGGCCAGGGGGCGGTAAGGGCTTTCTTT
TRBJ2-1	TRBV28	.	TRBD1	CASSLVTGVSNEQFF	TGTGCCAGCAGTTTAGTGACAGGGGTATCGAATGAGCAGTTCTTC